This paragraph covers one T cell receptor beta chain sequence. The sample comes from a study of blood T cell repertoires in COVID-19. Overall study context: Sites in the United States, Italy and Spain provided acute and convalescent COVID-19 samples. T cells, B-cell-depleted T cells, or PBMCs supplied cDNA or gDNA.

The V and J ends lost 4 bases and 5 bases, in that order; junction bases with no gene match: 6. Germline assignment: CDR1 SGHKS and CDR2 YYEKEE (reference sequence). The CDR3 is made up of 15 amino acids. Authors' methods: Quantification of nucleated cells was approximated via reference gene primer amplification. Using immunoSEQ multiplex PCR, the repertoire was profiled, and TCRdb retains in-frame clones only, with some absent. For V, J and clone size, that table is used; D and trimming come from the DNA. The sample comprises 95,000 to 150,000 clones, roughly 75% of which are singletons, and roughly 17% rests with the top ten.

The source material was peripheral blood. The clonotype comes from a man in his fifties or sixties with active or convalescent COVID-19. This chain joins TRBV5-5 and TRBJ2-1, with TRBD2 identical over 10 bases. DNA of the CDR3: TGTGCCAGCAGCGAGAGCGGGAGGGCCGACAATGAGCAGTTCTTC. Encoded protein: CASSESGRADNEQFF.